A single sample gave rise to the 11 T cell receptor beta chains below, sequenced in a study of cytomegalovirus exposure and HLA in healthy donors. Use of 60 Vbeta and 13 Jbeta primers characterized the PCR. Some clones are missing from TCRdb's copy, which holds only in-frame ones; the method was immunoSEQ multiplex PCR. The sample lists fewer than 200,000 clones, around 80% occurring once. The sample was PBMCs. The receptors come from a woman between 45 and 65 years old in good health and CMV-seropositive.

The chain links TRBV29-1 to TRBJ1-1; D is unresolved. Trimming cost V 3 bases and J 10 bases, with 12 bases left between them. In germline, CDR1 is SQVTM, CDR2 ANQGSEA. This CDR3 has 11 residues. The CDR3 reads CSVDLQYGAFF. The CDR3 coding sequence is TGCAGCGTTGACCTACAGTACGGAGCTTTCTTT.

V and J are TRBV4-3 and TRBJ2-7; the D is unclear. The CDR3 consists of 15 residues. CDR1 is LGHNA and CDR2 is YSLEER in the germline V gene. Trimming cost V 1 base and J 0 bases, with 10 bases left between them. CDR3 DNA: TGCGCCAGCAGCCAAGTCGCCTCTAGCTCCTACGAGCAGTACTTC. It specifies CASSQVASSSYEQYF.

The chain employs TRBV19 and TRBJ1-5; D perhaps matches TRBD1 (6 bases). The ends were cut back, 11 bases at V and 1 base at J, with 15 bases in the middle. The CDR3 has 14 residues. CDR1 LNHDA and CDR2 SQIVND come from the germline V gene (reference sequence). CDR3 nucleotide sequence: TGTGCCGGGTCCCACAGGGAAAGCAATCAGCCCCAGCATTTT. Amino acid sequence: CAGSHRESNQPQHF. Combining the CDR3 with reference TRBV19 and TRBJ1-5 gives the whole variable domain DGGITQSPKYLFRKEGQNVTLSCEQNLNHDAMYWYRQDPGQGLRLIYYSQIVNDFQKGDIAEGYSVSREKKESFPLTVTSAQKNPTAFYLCAGSHRESNQPQHFGDGTRLSIL.

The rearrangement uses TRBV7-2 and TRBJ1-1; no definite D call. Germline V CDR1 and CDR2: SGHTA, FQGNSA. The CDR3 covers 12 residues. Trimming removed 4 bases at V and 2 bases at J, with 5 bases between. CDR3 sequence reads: CASSSTNTEAFF. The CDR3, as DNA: TGTGCCAGCAGCTCCACAAACACTGAAGCTTTCTTT.

CDR3 sequence (DNA): TGTGCCAGCAGTCCGGGACAGGGGTGGGAGACCCAGTACTTC. This sequence encodes CASSPGQGWETQYF. The rearrangement joins TRBV27 to TRBJ2-5; 10 nucleotides line up with TRBD1. Unmatched junction bases numbered 5, after V lost 5 bases and J lost 5 bases. The CDR3 consists of 14 residues. In germline, CDR1 is MNHEY, CDR2 SMNVEV (reference sequence).

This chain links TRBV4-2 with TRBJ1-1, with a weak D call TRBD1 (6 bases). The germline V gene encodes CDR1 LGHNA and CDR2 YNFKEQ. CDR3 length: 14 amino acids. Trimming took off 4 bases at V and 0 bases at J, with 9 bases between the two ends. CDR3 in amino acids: CASSPGTLNTEAFF. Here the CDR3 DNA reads TGTGCCAGCAGCCCCGGGACATTGAACACTGAAGCTTTCTTT.

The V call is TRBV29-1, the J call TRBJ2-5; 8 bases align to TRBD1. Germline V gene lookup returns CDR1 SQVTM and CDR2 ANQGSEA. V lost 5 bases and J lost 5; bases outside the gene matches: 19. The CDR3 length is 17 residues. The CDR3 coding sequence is TGCAGCGTTCCGATTTACGGACAGGGCCACACAGGGGAGACCCAGTACTTC. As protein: CSVPIYGQGHTGETQYF.

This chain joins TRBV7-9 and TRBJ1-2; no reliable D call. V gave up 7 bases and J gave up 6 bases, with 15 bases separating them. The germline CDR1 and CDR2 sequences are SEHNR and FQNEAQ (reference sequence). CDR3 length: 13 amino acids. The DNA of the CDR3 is TGTGCCAGCAACCAACCCCGAGGAGATGGCTACACCTTC. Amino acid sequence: CASNQPRGDGYTF. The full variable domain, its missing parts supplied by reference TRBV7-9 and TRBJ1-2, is DTGVSQNPRHKITKRGQNVTFRCDPISEHNRLYWYRQTLGQGPEFLTYFQNEAQLEKSRLLSDRFSAERPKGSFSTLEIQRTEQGDSAMYLCASNQPRGDGYTFGSGTRLTVV.

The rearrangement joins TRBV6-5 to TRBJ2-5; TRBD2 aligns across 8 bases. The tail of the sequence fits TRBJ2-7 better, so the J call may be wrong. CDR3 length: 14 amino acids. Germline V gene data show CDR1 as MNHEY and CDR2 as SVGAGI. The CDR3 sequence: CASSLAGHSYEQYF. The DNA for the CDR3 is TGTGCCAGCAGCTTAGCGGGACACTCCTACGAGCAGTACTTC.

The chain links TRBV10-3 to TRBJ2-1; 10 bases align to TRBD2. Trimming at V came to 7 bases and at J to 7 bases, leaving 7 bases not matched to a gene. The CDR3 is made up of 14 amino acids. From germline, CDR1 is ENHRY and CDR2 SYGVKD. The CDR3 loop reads CAIKELAGVNEQFF. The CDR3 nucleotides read TGTGCCATCAAGGAGCTAGCGGGGGTGAATGAGCAGTTCTTC.

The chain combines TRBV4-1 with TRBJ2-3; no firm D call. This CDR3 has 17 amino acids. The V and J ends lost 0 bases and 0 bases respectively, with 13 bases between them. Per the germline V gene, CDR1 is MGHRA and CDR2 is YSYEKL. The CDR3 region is CASSQDLRVKSTDTQYF. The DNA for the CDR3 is TGCGCCAGCAGCCAAGACTTGCGAGTTAAAAGCACAGATACGCAGTATTTT.